These 27 T cell receptor beta chains were all obtained from the same sample, sequenced in a study of blood T cell repertoires in COVID-19 (dated by TCRdb to the early 2020s). Library creation used the immunoSEQ multiplex PCR assay. The table was pulled from immuneACCESS by TCRdb, which kept in-frame rearrangements only. Such tables lose some clones; where checked, under half of the loss comes from unresolved V genes, and the rest has no known cause. The sample includes some 65,000 clones, with 86% observed a single time. The top ten clones comprise approximately 15% of the sample. Sequencing was carried out using peripheral blood. All receptors come from a man aged 40-49 years with COVID-19, enrolled during active disease.

This chain links TRBV2 with TRBJ2-5; 7 bases align to TRBD2. The CDR3 is 14 residues long. The trim removed 1 base at V and 4 bases at J, leaving 3 bases unmatched. From germline, CDR1 is SNHLY and CDR2 FYNNEI. The CDR3 nucleotides read TGTGCCAGCAGTGAAGGGACTAGTATAGAGACCCAGTACTTC. Its translation: CASSEGTSIETQYF.

The chain has TRBV2 and TRBJ2-7, with D hard to call. The CDR3 runs 10 residues. V gave up 7 bases and J gave up 3 bases, with 4 bases separating them. CDR1 and CDR2 (germline): SNHLY, FYNNEI. The CDR3 nucleotides read TGTGCCAGCATGAGCTACGAGCAGTACTTC. Protein sequence: CASMSYEQYF. The full variable domain, completed using reference TRBV2 and TRBJ2-7, is EPEVTQTPSHQVTQMGQEVILRCVPISNHLYFYWYRQILGQKVEFLVSFYNNEISEKSEIFDDQFSVERPDGSNFTLKIRSTKLEDSAMYFCASMSYEQYFGPGTRLTVT.

The V and J genes are TRBV5-5 and TRBJ1-5; TRBD1 is a possible D gene (6 bases). The germline V gene has CDR1 SGHKS and CDR2 YYEKEE (reference sequence). The CDR3 is 13 amino acids. V lost 5 bases and J 4 bases, leaving 10 bases between the germline ends. CDR3 in amino acids: CASSRTGNQPQHF. The CDR3 bases are TGTGCCAGCAGTCGTACAGGGAATCAGCCCCAGCATTTT.

The chain has TRBV11-2 and TRBJ1-1; D possibly corresponds to TRBD1 (6 bases). The V and J ends lost 6 bases and 4 bases respectively, with 9 bases between them. Germline-derived CDR1 and CDR2 are SGHAT and FQNNGV. This CDR3 has 12 amino acids. The CDR3 here is CASRTGPTEAFF. In nucleotides, the CDR3 is TGTGCCAGCAGGACAGGCCCCACTGAAGCTTTCTTT.

The chain uses TRBV29-1 and TRBJ1-2; 10 positions match TRBD1. V trimming: 6 bases; J trimming: 7 bases; junction bases outside the gene matches: 5. Per germline, CDR1 SQVTM and CDR2 ANQGSEA. The CDR3 runs to 12 residues. For the CDR3, the DNA is TGCAGCGTCCAGACAGGGGGCATTGGCTACACCTTC. This sequence encodes CSVQTGGIGYTF.

V is TRBV6-1 and J is TRBJ1-4, with D possibly being TRBD1 (6 bases). The CDR3 is 14 amino acids. Looked up from germline, CDR1 is MNHNS and CDR2 is SASEGT. Trimming cost V 1 base and J 8 bases, with 11 bases left between them. CDR3 in amino acids: CASSEVGGREKLFF. CDR3 sequence (DNA): TGTGCCAGCAGTGAAGTGGGGGGGCGAGAAAAACTGTTTTTT.

V and J are TRBV6-5 and TRBJ1-2; a weak D match, TRBD1 (6 bases). This CDR3 spans 15 amino acids. Trimming left V 5 bases short and J 5 bases short, with 18 bases between. CDR1 MNHEY and CDR2 SVGAGI come from the germline V gene. CDR3 amino acids: CASSTGGRGLYGYTF. The CDR3 coding sequence is TGTGCCAGCAGTACGGGGGGGCGAGGACTATATGGCTACACCTTC.

The chain carries TRBV2 and TRBJ1-2; 8 bases match TRBD1. This CDR3 has 14 amino acids. V shed 6 bases and J 8 bases; nucleotides not matched to a gene: 11. CDR1 is SNHLY, CDR2 FYNNEI, per germline. CDR3 amino acids: CASRVLDRGEGYTF. The CDR3 bases are TGTGCCAGCAGGGTACTAGACAGGGGCGAGGGCTACACCTTC. The whole variable domain, remainder taken from reference TRBV2 and TRBJ1-2, is EPEVTQTPSHQVTQMGQEVILRCVPISNHLYFYWYRQILGQKVEFLVSFYNNEISEKSEIFDDQFSVERPDGSNFTLKIRSTKLEDSAMYFCASRVLDRGEGYTFGSGTRLTVV.

The genes are TRBV3-1 (or the pseudogene TRBV3-2) and TRBJ1-2; D is possibly TRBD1 (5 bases). Between the trimmed V and J ends, which lost 1 base and 4 bases, there was a span of 25 bases. CDR1 is LGHDT, CDR2 YNNKEL, per germline (reference sequence). CDR3 length equals 19 residues. CDR3 residues: CASSQGLRAGKGVSYGYTF. The CDR3 nucleotides are TGTGCCAGCAGCCAAGGCCTTCGGGCAGGGAAAGGGGTTAGCTATGGCTACACCTTC.

This sequence joins TRBV6-1 and TRBJ2-3; 10 nucleotides line up with TRBD2. V lost 2 bases, J lost 4 bases, and 15 bases stayed unmatched. Per the germline V gene, CDR1 is MNHNS and CDR2 is SASEGT. The CDR3 length is 19 residues. CDR3 coding DNA: TGTGCCAGCAGTGAATTATTGGCTAGCGGGAGTGGTTTGGCAGATACGCAGTATTTT. Its translation is CASSELLASGSGLADTQYF.

The chain joins TRBV5-4 to TRBJ2-2; D is possibly TRBD1 (6 bases). Trimming pared 4 bases from V and 5 bases from J, leaving 15 bases between. CDR1 and CDR2 from the germline V gene are SGHNT and YYREEE (reference sequence). The CDR3 is made up of 15 amino acids. The CDR3: CASSPAGQITGELFF. The CDR3 coding sequence is TGTGCCAGCAGCCCCGCTGGACAGATAACCGGGGAGCTGTTTTTT.

J is TRBJ1-5 and V is TRBV30; TRBD1 is a possible D gene (5 bases). V was cut by 3 bases and J by 2 bases, with 11 bases left in between. Looked up from germline, CDR1 is GTSNPN and CDR2 is SVGIG (reference sequence). The CDR3 contains 14 residues. The CDR3 protein is CAWSRAQGNQPQHF. The CDR3 DNA follows: TGTGCCTGGAGCCGTGCACAGGGCAATCAGCCCCAGCATTTT.

The genes are TRBV3-1 (or the pseudogene TRBV3-2) and TRBJ1-4; 9 nucleotides match TRBD1. The trim removed 4 bases at V and 7 bases at J, leaving 7 bases unmatched. The CDR3 sequence is 15 residues long. Germline V gene lookup returns CDR1 LGHDT and CDR2 YNNKEL (reference sequence). CDR3 sequence reads: CASSPPGQGGEKLFF. The DNA for the CDR3 is TGTGCCAGCAGCCCCCCGGGACAGGGTGGTGAAAAACTGTTTTTT.

This chain joins TRBV28 and TRBJ2-3, with 10 bases identical to TRBD1. CDR1 MDHEN and CDR2 SYDVKM come from the germline V gene. J was trimmed by 2 bases and V by 3 bases; bases with no gene match: 5. The CDR3 runs to 16 residues. DNA for the CDR3: TGTGCCAGCAGTTTGCGACAGGGGGCGAACACAGATACGCAGTATTTT. It yields the protein CASSLRQGANTDTQYF. The full variable domain, with the rest looked up from reference TRBV28 and TRBJ2-3, is DVKVTQSSRYLVKRTGEKVFLECVQDMDHENMFWYRQDPGLGLRLIYFSYDVKMKEKGDIPEGYSVSREKKERFSLILESASTNQTSMYLCASSLRQGANTDTQYFGPGTRLTVL.

The genes are TRBV5-1 and TRBJ1-1; D perhaps matches TRBD1 (5 bases). The length of the CDR3 is 15 residues. CDR1 and CDR2 (germline): SGHRS, YFSETQ. V lost 2 bases to trimming and J lost 4 bases, with 15 bases between them. In nucleotides, the CDR3 is TGCGCCAGCAGCTTAGGGGATCTTGGGGCCACTGAAGCTTTCTTT. Protein sequence: CASSLGDLGATEAFF.

V usage is TRBV29-1 and J usage is TRBJ1-1; 8 bases are shared with TRBD1. This CDR3 is built from 14 residues. Germline V lookup: CDR1 SQVTM, CDR2 ANQGSEA. Trimming cost V 4 bases and J 5 bases; bases outside gene matches: 9. CDR3 in DNA: TGCAGCGTTGTTAGGGGCAGGGGGCTAACTGAAGCTTTCTTT. Its translation is CSVVRGRGLTEAFF.

The chain employs TRBV4-2 and TRBJ1-4, with 9 bases matching TRBD1. Looked up from germline, CDR1 is LGHNA and CDR2 is YNFKEQ. Losses at the gene ends were 2 bases for V and 4 bases for J; bases not matched to a gene: 2. The CDR3 spans 15 residues. CDR3 amino acids: CASSQRQGGNEKLFF. DNA for the CDR3: TGTGCCAGCAGCCAAAGACAGGGGGGTAATGAAAAACTGTTTTTT.

This rearrangement joins TRBV27 to TRBJ2-1; TRBD2 aligns across 14 bases. This CDR3 is built from 16 residues. Per germline, CDR1 MNHEY and CDR2 SMNVEV (reference sequence). V lost 5 bases, J lost 5 bases, and 5 bases stayed unmatched. The CDR3 spells CASSPRLAGGNNEQFF. The CDR3 coding sequence is TGTGCCAGCAGTCCAAGACTAGCGGGGGGGAACAATGAGCAGTTCTTC.

This chain connects TRBV7-7 to TRBJ2-2, with no clear D. Germline lookup yields CDR1 SSHAT and CDR2 FNYEAQ (reference sequence). This CDR3 region has 13 residues. Between the trimmed V and J ends, which lost 5 bases and 4 bases, there was a span of 8 bases. In DNA, the CDR3 is TGTGCCAGCAGCCCGGTGGTCACCGGGGAGCTGTTTTTT. This codes for CASSPVVTGELFF.

The V gene is TRBV28, the J gene TRBJ2-3; 9 bases map to TRBD2. Trimming removed 1 base from V and 4 bases from J; junction bases left unmatched: 6. CDR1 is MDHEN, CDR2 SYDVKM, per germline. This CDR3 is 16 amino acids long. The CDR3 coding sequence is TGTGCCAGCAGTTTATCCGGTCTAGCGGGGCCAGATACGCAGTATTTT. Encoded protein: CASSLSGLAGPDTQYF.

This clone was counted once. The gene calls are TRBV28 and TRBJ1-6; D remains unclear. Germline assignment: CDR1 MDHEN and CDR2 SYDVKM. CDR3 length: 15 residues. The V and J ends lost 2 bases and 6 bases respectively, with 11 bases between them. CDR3 sequence (DNA): TGTGCCAGCAGTTTAGGCGGGATAGGTAATTCACCCCTCCACTTT. Translated, it gives CASSLGGIGNSPLHF. Combining the CDR3 with reference TRBV28 and TRBJ1-6 gives the whole variable domain DVKVTQSSRYLVKRTGEKVFLECVQDMDHENMFWYRQDPGLGLRLIYFSYDVKMKEKGDIPEGYSVSREKKERFSLILESASTNQTSMYLCASSLGGIGNSPLHFGNGTRLTVT.

This chain links TRBV4-1 with TRBJ2-1, with 8 bases aligning to TRBD2. Germline V gene data show CDR1 as MGHRA and CDR2 as YSYEKL. The CDR3 contains 17 residues. The V gene end was trimmed by 1 base and the J gene end by 0 bases; junction bases not matched to a gene: 5. The CDR3, as DNA: TGCGCCAGCAGCCAAGTGATAGCGGGGAGCTCCTACAATGAGCAGTTCTTC. As protein: CASSQVIAGSSYNEQFF.

The count of this clone is one. V gene TRBV27 combines with J gene TRBJ1-2; 11 bases fit TRBD1. V lost 5 bases and J lost 5; bases outside the gene matches: 7. From germline, CDR1 is MNHEY and CDR2 SMNVEV (reference sequence). The CDR3 extends over 15 amino acids. The CDR3 loop is CASSTWTGGGYGYTF. CDR3 DNA: TGTGCCAGCAGTACTTGGACAGGGGGCGGGTATGGCTACACCTTC.

This clone was seen only a few times. The chain combines TRBV5-8 with TRBJ1-3, with D perhaps TRBD1 (6 bases). V lost 5 bases and J lost 0, with 9 bases in between. CDR3 length equals 14 residues. Germline V gene sequence: CDR1 SGHTS, CDR2 YDEGEE. CDR3 residues: CASRLGGSGNTIYF. CDR3 sequence (DNA): TGTGCCAGCAGGCTAGGGGGCTCTGGAAACACCATATATTTT. The full variable domain, its missing parts supplied by reference TRBV5-8 and TRBJ1-3, is EAGVTQSPTHLIKTRGQQATLRCSPISGHTSVYWYQQALGLGLQFLLWYDEGEERNRGNFPPRFSGRQFPNYSSELNVNALELEDSALYLCASRLGGSGNTIYFGEGSWLTVV.

J is TRBJ1-2 and V is TRBV4-1; the D is unclear. Trimming took 1 base from V and 1 from J, leaving 7 bases between them. CDR3 size: 14 residues. The germline V gene encodes CDR1 MGHRA and CDR2 YSYEKL. CDR3 sequence (DNA): TGCGCCAGCAGCCAAGGTCCACTTAACTATGGCTACACCTTC. Its protein product is CASSQGPLNYGYTF.

The J gene is TRBJ2-3, the V gene TRBV29-1; TRBD2 agrees at 9 bases. Per the germline V gene, CDR1 is SQVTM and CDR2 is ANQGSEA. The CDR3 has 13 residues. J lost 0 bases, V lost 5 bases, and 0 bases had no gene match. In DNA, the CDR3 is TGCAGCGTTCTAGCGGGGAGCACAGATACGCAGTATTTT. Translated: CSVLAGSTDTQYF.

The chain uses TRBV6-2 or TRBV6-3 and TRBJ2-5; TRBD1 might be the D (6 bases). The V gene's germline CDR1 is MNHEY and CDR2 SVGEGT. The germline V and J ends were trimmed by 5 bases and 5 bases, with 9 bases remaining between them. The CDR3 length is 12 residues. This CDR3 reads CASSRGWETQYF. CDR3 DNA sequence: TGTGCCAGCAGTAGGGGGTGGGAGACCCAGTACTTC.